The clone carrying this TCR beta chain was counted between two and nine times. The authors ran the assay at deep level. Here immunoSEQ multiplex PCR was the method, and the copy in TCRdb shows in-frame clones only, minus some. The table lists about 500,000 clones, 60% to 80% of them singletons, with about 12% in the top ten. The data stem from a study of shared clonotypes between healthy human individuals. Trimming left V 10 bases short and J 5 bases short, with 14 bases between. The CDR3 spans 12 residues. Germline V gene data show CDR1 as MDHEN and CDR2 as SYDVKM. Material: PBMCs. This chain links TRBV28 with TRBJ1-1, with TRBD1 as a possible D gene (5 bases). This clonotype was sampled from a woman aged 40 to 50 in good health. Some clones in this sample may be carry-over from other donors' samples. The CDR3 nucleotides are TGTGCCATTATAACAGGCAAAACTGAAGCTTTCTTT. It yields the protein CAIITGKTEAFF.